This TCR beta chain emerged from a study of CD8+ T cells in alopecia areata. Whole-study context: Once tofacitinib had been taken for 6 to 18 months, 6 months off drug followed.

Worth noting for this clone: Its specificity is unknown.

cDNA reverse transcribed from extracted RNA served as the sequencing template. Method: immunoSEQ multiplex PCR; TCRdb's copy keeps in-frame clones and lacks some. The table lists approximately 210,000 clones, over 60% of them singletons, with roughly 1.2% in the top ten. Treatment indicated: oral pan-JAK inhibitor, 5-10 mg twice daily. The investigators collected lesional scalp punch biopsies and peripheral blood from alopecia areata patients. Study conclusions and caveats: Uncertain still, given a single nonresponder, is whether baseline CD8+ expansion links to response. Affected lesional scalp, above all in alopecia totalis/universalis, was more clonal than normal scalp.

The clonotype originates from a human donor with alopecia areata. The source material was CD4+ T cells sorted from blood, sampled around week 44, from a patient treated with tofacitinib.

For the CDR3, the DNA is TGTGCCAGCAGCCCGAGTTTGGGCATCGATCAGCCCCAGCATTTT. This translates into CASSPSLGIDQPQHF. J is TRBJ1-5 and V is TRBV7-2; D gene ambiguous. Germline values: CDR1 SGHTA, CDR2 FQGNSA. Trimming left V 5 bases short and J 5 bases short, with 16 bases between. This CDR3 spans 15 amino acids.